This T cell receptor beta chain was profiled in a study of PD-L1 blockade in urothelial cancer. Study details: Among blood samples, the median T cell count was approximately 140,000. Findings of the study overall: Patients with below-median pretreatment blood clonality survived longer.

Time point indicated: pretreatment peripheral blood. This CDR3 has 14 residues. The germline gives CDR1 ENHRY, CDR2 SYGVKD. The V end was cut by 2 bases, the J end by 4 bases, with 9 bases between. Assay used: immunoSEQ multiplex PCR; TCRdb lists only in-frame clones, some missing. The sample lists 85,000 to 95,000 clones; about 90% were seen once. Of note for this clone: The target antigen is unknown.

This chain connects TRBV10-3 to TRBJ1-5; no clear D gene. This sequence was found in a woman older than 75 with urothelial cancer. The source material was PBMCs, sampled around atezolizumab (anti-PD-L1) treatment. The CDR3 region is CAISEDISNQPQHF. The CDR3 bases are TGTGCCATCAGTGAGGACATCTCTAATCAGCCCCAGCATTTT.